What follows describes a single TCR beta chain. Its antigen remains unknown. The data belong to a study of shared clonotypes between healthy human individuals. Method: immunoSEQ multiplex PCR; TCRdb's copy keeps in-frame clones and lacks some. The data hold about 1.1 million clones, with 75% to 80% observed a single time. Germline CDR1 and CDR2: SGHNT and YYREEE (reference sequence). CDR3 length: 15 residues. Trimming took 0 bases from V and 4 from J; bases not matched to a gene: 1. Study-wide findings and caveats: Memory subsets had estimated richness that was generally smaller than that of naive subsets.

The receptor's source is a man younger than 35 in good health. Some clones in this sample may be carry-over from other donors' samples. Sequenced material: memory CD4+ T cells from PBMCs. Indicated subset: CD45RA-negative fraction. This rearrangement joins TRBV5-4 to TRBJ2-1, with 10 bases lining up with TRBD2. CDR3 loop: CASSLGAGGYNEQFF. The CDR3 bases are TGTGCCAGCAGCTTGGGAGCGGGAGGGTACAATGAGCAGTTCTTC.